The present entry profiles one TCR beta chain with its context. Its antigen is undetermined. Germline lookup yields CDR1 ENHRY and CDR2 SYGVKD. V lost 3 bases to trimming and J lost 5 bases; unmatched junction nucleotides: 12. The CDR3 has 16 amino acids. For donors with ophthalmopathy, the disease showed moderate-to-severe activity, reached CAS ≥3 and NOSPECS ≥4, and had lasted under 3 months. A volume of about 9.7 ml of fresh peripheral blood supplied the PBMCs. The sample belongs to a study of Graves' ophthalmopathy and Graves' hyperthyroidism. The sequenced template was RNA, covering the TCR beta CDR3 region. The first-round RT-PCR employed HTBI primers together with the Qiagen OneStep RT-PCR kit. A multiplex PCR was then performed as the second round. TCRdb reprocessed the multiplex PCR reads with MiXCR, giving one entry per CDR3 protein. The table has around 660,000 distinct CDR3 sequences, about 38% seen once.

Study findings and constraints: The authors also found most expanded thyroid clonotypes above 0.001 frequency in blood. This model predicted ophthalmopathy progression (sensitivity roughly 70%, specificity approximately 77%).

This rearrangement joins TRBV10-3 to TRBJ1-1; 7 bases agree with TRBD1. The sequence came from an adult man with Graves' ophthalmopathy. The sample comprised peripheral blood. DNA of the CDR3: TGTGCCATCAGTGAATGGTCAGCGGACAGGACAACTGAAGCTTTCTTT. This sequence encodes CAISEWSADRTTEAFF.